These 27 T cell receptor beta chains were sequenced from one sample in a study of blood T cell repertoires in COVID-19. Generated by immunoSEQ multiplex PCR, the TCRdb table keeps only in-frame clones and is missing some. The sample lists roughly 160,000 clones; 80% were seen once. Specimen: PBMCs or T cells enriched from blood (not recorded which). Receptor source: a woman in her sixties who had recovered from COVID-19.

This clone was seen once. This chain links TRBV5-8 with TRBJ1-1; D is uncertain. Between the trimmed V and J ends, which lost 1 base and 10 bases, there was a span of 20 bases. CDR1 is SGHTS, CDR2 YDEGEE, per germline. The CDR3 has 15 amino acids. The chain's CDR3 is CASSLRDTSGTGAFF. CDR3 bases: TGTGCCAGCAGCTTGAGAGACACCTCTGGCACCGGAGCTTTCTTT.

In its sample, this clone was seen many times. The chain links TRBV5-1 to TRBJ2-7; TRBD2 matches 9 bases. V shed 7 bases and J 0 bases; nucleotides not matched to a gene: 8. Germline CDR1 SGHRS, CDR2 YFSETQ. The CDR3 is 15 amino acids. The CDR3 DNA reads TGCGCCAGCGGAGCCGGGACTAGCACCTCCTACGAGCAGTACTTC. As protein: CASGAGTSTSYEQYF.

The V call is TRBV21-1, the J call TRBJ1-5. TRBV21-1 is assigned pseudogene status. The CDR3 contains 15 residues. In nucleotides, the CDR3 is TGTGCCAGCAGCAAAGCAGGAGGGAGCGAACAGCCCCAGCATTTT. Protein product: CASSKAGGSEQPQHF.

This sequence joins TRBV7-2 and TRBJ1-4; D might be TRBD1 (6 bases). Germline V gene data show CDR1 as SGHTA and CDR2 as FQGNSA. This CDR3 comprises 16 residues. V gave up 4 bases and J gave up 8 bases, with 20 bases separating them. In DNA, the CDR3 is TGTGCCAGCAGCTGGTTCACAGGGTCAGGAGGAGAAAAACTGTTTTTT. Protein product: CASSWFTGSGGEKLFF.

CDR3 protein: CASSQGGSDTQYF. For the CDR3, the DNA is TGCGCCAGCAGCCAAGGCGGGTCCGATACCCAGTACTTC. J is TRBJ2-5 and V is TRBV4-1; TRBD2 might be the D (5 bases). V lost 1 base and J lost 8, with 11 bases in between. This CDR3 comprises 13 residues. The germline CDR1 and CDR2 sequences are MGHRA and YSYEKL.

The genes are TRBV5-1 and TRBJ2-7; no clear D. V shed 1 base and J shed 0 bases, with 8 bases lying between them. CDR3 length equals 14 residues. From germline, CDR1 is SGHRS and CDR2 YFSETQ. The CDR3 spells CASSLRQASYEQYF. The DNA of the CDR3 is TGCGCCAGCAGCTTGAGGCAGGCCTCCTACGAGCAGTACTTC.

The chain is built from TRBV5-1 and TRBJ1-1; TRBD1 agrees at 9 bases. The CDR3 covers 13 residues. Germline CDR1 is SGHRS and CDR2 is YFSETQ. V lost 7 bases to trimming and J lost 1 base; unmatched junction nucleotides: 2. CDR3 region: CASSQGANTEAFF. CDR3 DNA: TGCGCCAGCTCACAGGGGGCGAACACTGAAGCTTTCTTT.

The table lists this clone with a few counts. The V and J genes are TRBV7-8 and TRBJ1-1, with D hard to call. V gave up 1 base and J gave up 1 base, with 4 bases separating them. Germline CDR1 and CDR2: SGHVS and FQNEAQ. The CDR3 sequence is 13 residues long. CDR3 DNA: TGTGCCAGCAGCTTAGACACGAACACTGAAGCTTTCTTT. It is translated as CASSLDTNTEAFF. The full variable domain, rest sourced from reference TRBV7-8 and TRBJ1-1, is GAGVSQSPRYKVAKRGQDVALRCDPISGHVSLFWYQQALGQGPEFLTYFQNEAQLDKSGLPSDRFFAERPEGSVSTLKIQRTQQEDSAVYLCASSLDTNTEAFFGQGTRLTVV.

This clone was picked up one time. The chain joins TRBV4-1 to TRBJ2-1; D may be TRBD2 (6 bases). The germline V and J ends were trimmed by 5 bases and 6 bases, with 8 bases remaining between them. Looked up from germline, CDR1 is MGHRA and CDR2 is YSYEKL. The CDR3 extends over 12 amino acids. CDR3 bases: TGCGCCAGCAGCTCTAGCGCCAATGAGCAGTTCTTC. Translating it yields CASSSSANEQFF.

This chain connects TRBV13 to TRBJ2-1; 15 bases align to TRBD2. Germline CDR1 PRHDT, CDR2 FYEKMQ (reference sequence). Losses at the gene ends were 5 bases for V and 9 bases for J; bases not matched to a gene: 8. The CDR3 consists of 16 residues. The CDR3 DNA follows: TGTGCCAGCAGCCTCAGGACTAGCGGGGGGGCCAGTGAGCAGTTCTTC. As protein: CASSLRTSGGASEQFF.

The chain recombines TRBV7-2 with TRBJ1-5; D remains unclear. The CDR3 loop spans 15 amino acids. V dropped 6 bases and J dropped 7 bases, with 19 bases sitting between them. Germline V gene sequence: CDR1 SGHTA, CDR2 FQGNSA. The CDR3 loop is CASRLEMGGQQPQHF. As DNA, the CDR3 is TGTGCCAGCAGACTTGAGATGGGCGGGCAGCAGCCCCAGCATTTT. The full variable domain, in which reference TRBV7-2 and TRBJ1-5 provide the parts outside the CDR3, is GAGVSQSPSNKVTEKGKDVELRCDPISGHTALYWYRQSLGQGLEFLIYFQGNSAPDKSGLPSDRFSAERTGGSVSTLTIQRTQQEDSAVYLCASRLEMGGQQPQHFGDGTRLSIL.

The chain is built from TRBV27 and TRBJ2-7; possibly TRBD2 for D (6 bases). CDR1 MNHEY and CDR2 SMNVEV come from the germline V gene (reference sequence). Trimming took off 6 bases at V and 3 bases at J, with 15 bases between the two ends. The CDR3 length is 14 residues. Here the CDR3 DNA reads TGTGCCAGCAGCTCCGGGAGCTACAGCTACGAGCAGTACTTC. It specifies CASSSGSYSYEQYF.

This clone was observed a handful of times. The chain links TRBV19 to TRBJ1-1; D is unresolved. V lost 3 bases and J lost 2, with 13 bases in between. The CDR3 loop spans 15 amino acids. Germline-derived CDR1 and CDR2 are LNHDA and SQIVND (reference sequence). CDR3 sequence reads: CASSMMAAANTEAFF. As DNA, the CDR3 is TGTGCCAGTAGTATGATGGCGGCGGCAAACACTGAAGCTTTCTTT.

The chain joins TRBV5-6 to TRBJ1-2; no definite D call. Per the germline V gene, CDR1 is SGHDT and CDR2 is YYEEEE. V lost 4 bases and J 2 bases, leaving 6 bases between the germline ends. The CDR3 is 12 amino acids. CDR3 sequence: CASSGINYGYTF. CDR3 DNA sequence: TGTGCCAGCAGCGGCATCAACTATGGCTACACCTTC.

The V call is TRBV27, the J call TRBJ1-5; D not resolved. Germline CDR1 is MNHEY and CDR2 is SMNVEV (reference sequence). The CDR3 consists of 14 residues. V lost 3 bases to trimming and J lost 5 bases, with 11 bases between them. The CDR3 spells CASSFTGRYQPQHF. CDR3 coding DNA: TGTGCCAGCAGTTTTACGGGAAGGTATCAGCCCCAGCATTTT.

The chain employs TRBV19 and TRBJ1-6; no firm D call. CDR1 and CDR2 (germline): LNHDA, SQIVND (reference sequence). The CDR3 has 14 residues. V was pared by 6 bases and J by 0 bases, with 6 bases between. The CDR3 is CASRHSSYNSPLHF. The CDR3 nucleotides are TGTGCCAGTAGGCACAGCTCCTATAATTCACCCCTCCACTTT.

This chain uses TRBV7-8 with TRBJ1-1; D gene unclear. There are 13 residues in the CDR3. Germline-derived CDR1 and CDR2 are SGHVS and FQNEAQ. The V end lost 5 bases, the J end lost 5 bases, and 12 bases lay between the germline ends. The CDR3 here is CASSRQAGTEAFF. As DNA, the CDR3 is TGTGCCAGCAGCCGCCAGGCGGGGACTGAAGCTTTCTTT.

The chain combines TRBV6-4 with TRBJ1-2; D unclear. The V gene's germline CDR1 is MRHNA and CDR2 SNTAGT. V lost 8 bases and J 5 bases, leaving 18 bases between the germline ends. The CDR3 runs 14 residues. Written as DNA, the CDR3 is TGTGCCAGCGTCGTGACCGGCGGGGAATATGGCTACACCTTC. Translated: CASVVTGGEYGYTF.

The CDR3 DNA reads TGTGCCAGCAGTCGGACAGGGGTTCGCACTGAAGCTTTCTTT. Translated, it gives CASSRTGVRTEAFF. This chain joins TRBV27 and TRBJ1-1; 9 bases agree with TRBD1. CDR1 and CDR2 from the germline V gene are MNHEY and SMNVEV (reference sequence). V gave up 5 bases and J gave up 4 bases; unmatched junction bases: 5. There are 14 residues in the CDR3.

This clone is a singleton in its sample. The rearrangement uses TRBV5-1 and TRBJ1-6; D is uncertain. This CDR3 has 15 residues. Germline-derived CDR1 and CDR2 are SGHRS and YFSETQ. V was shortened by 5 bases and J by 10 bases, with 19 bases between the two germline ends. The CDR3 DNA reads as TGCGCCAGCAGTTTAGACAACGCCGAGTGGTCACCCCTCCACTTT. It translates to CASSLDNAEWSPLHF.

The V call is TRBV5-4, the J call TRBJ2-7; 11 bases match TRBD2. The CDR3 consists of 16 residues. J lost 4 bases, V lost 4 bases, and 10 bases had no gene match. Germline values: CDR1 SGHNT, CDR2 YYREEE (reference sequence). CDR3 DNA: TGTGCCAGCAGCACCGGACGGCTAGCGGGGGGTTACGAGCAGTACTTC. Translating gives CASSTGRLAGGYEQYF.

This chain joins TRBV5-4 and TRBJ1-4; D is perhaps TRBD1 (5 bases). The CDR3 has 17 amino acids. The V and J ends lost 2 bases and 0 bases respectively, with 14 bases between them. Looked up from germline, CDR1 is SGHNT and CDR2 is YYREEE (reference sequence). The CDR3 reads CASSFSAGEATNEKLFF. Here the CDR3 DNA reads TGTGCCAGCAGCTTCAGTGCGGGGGAAGCAACTAATGAAAAACTGTTTTTT.

The table lists this clone with a few counts. This chain connects TRBV19 to TRBJ1-5; no clear D. The CDR3 is 12 amino acids. Trimming took 9 bases from V and 3 from J, leaving 9 bases between them. The V gene's germline CDR1 is LNHDA and CDR2 SQIVND (reference sequence). The CDR3 is CARLKFNQPQHF. The DNA of the CDR3 is TGTGCCAGACTCAAATTCAATCAGCCCCAGCATTTT.

The chain has TRBV30 and TRBJ2-1, with 9 bases aligning to TRBD1. The CDR3 is made up of 14 amino acids. Germline trimming cut 4 bases from V and 4 bases from J; bases unmatched to any gene: 5. Germline CDR1 is GTSNPN and CDR2 is SVGIG (reference sequence). The CDR3 spells CAWTTGGLYNEQFF. In DNA, the CDR3 is TGTGCCTGGACTACAGGGGGCTTGTACAATGAGCAGTTCTTC.

The J gene is TRBJ2-1, the V gene TRBV9; 9 bases are a match to TRBD2. V lost 1 base and J lost 6; bases outside the gene matches: 8. In germline, CDR1 is SGDLS, CDR2 YYNGEE. The CDR3 has 16 residues. The CDR3 DNA reads as TGTGCCAGCAGCGTATCAGCGGGGGGCCCGCTCAATGAGCAGTTCTTC. It yields the protein CASSVSAGGPLNEQFF.

This CDR3 reads CASSSTGSKTRRIGEKLFF. CDR3 sequence (DNA): TGTGCCAGCTCATCGACAGGGTCCAAAACGCGGAGGATAGGTGAAAAACTGTTTTTT. The chain links TRBV18 to TRBJ1-4; 7 positions match TRBD1. V trimming: 5 bases; J trimming: 7 bases; junction bases outside the gene matches: 22. Germline assignment: CDR1 KGHSH and CDR2 LQKENI. The CDR3 covers 19 residues.

This chain uses TRBV27 with TRBJ2-2; tentative D call: TRBD2 (6 bases). The germline CDR1 and CDR2 sequences are MNHEY and SMNVEV (reference sequence). This CDR3 is 15 amino acids long. The V and J ends lost 4 bases and 6 bases respectively, with 15 bases between them. The CDR3 sequence is CASSWVVAAPGELFF. The CDR3 DNA reads as TGTGCCAGCAGTTGGGTTGTAGCGGCGCCCGGGGAGCTGTTTTTT.